This TCR beta chain emerged from a study of blood T cell repertoires in COVID-19. About the research overall: Material from acute and convalescent COVID-19 was sourced from the United States, Italy and Spain. PBMCs, B-cell-depleted T cells, or T cells provided the cDNA or gDNA that made up the material.

A word on this clone: No DNA is shown, since the ends of the CDR3 on it are uncertain; the CDR3 is the one TCRdb lists.

Assay: immunoSEQ multiplex PCR; the TCRdb copy retains only in-frame clones and omits some. Altogether 50,000 to 55,000 clones are present, 82% being singletons, with the ten largest covering under 14%. Material: peripheral blood. This sequence was found in an elderly man with COVID-19, enrolled during active disease.

CDR3 protein: CASSVGQGAALVGFF. The rearrangement joins TRBV5-4 to TRBJ1-1; TRBD1 is the table's D call, not checked against the DNA. The CDR3 has 15 amino acids, counting both end residues. The germline gives CDR1 SGHNT, CDR2 YYREEE (reference sequence).